This TCR beta chain stems from a study of OX40 agonist ivuxolimab in advanced cancers. Looking at the study overall: Six ivuxolimab dose levels, 0.01 to 10 mg/kg, were given intravenously every 2 weeks. Of the patients, three showed partial responses, one with hepatocellular carcinoma and two with cutaneous melanoma. General study findings and limits: Low clonal expansion, among the lowest seen, marked partial responders at 0.1-3.0 mg/kg.

There are 11 residues in the CDR3. The germline gives CDR1 MRHNA, CDR2 SNTAGT. The V end lost 1 base, the J end lost 9 bases, and 7 bases lay between the germline ends. Using immunoSEQ multiplex PCR, the repertoire was profiled, and TCRdb retains in-frame clones only, with some absent. This table holds about 80,000 clones, more than 90% found once. About this clone: No antigen is known for it.

The clonotype originates from an adult with an advanced solid tumor such as melanoma, head and neck, liver or kidney cancer. Here the sequenced sample was CD4+ or CD8+ T cells sorted from blood, taken in a trial of the OX40 agonist ivuxolimab. This rearrangement joins TRBV6-4 to TRBJ2-7, with no clear D. CDR3: CASSDCRGQYF. The CDR3 DNA is TGTGCCAGCAGTGACTGTAGAGGGCAGTACTTC.